Reported below is one T cell receptor (beta chain). The data stem from a study of patients and donors after allogeneic stem cell transplantation. A single record per CDR3 protein comes from TCRdb applying MiXCR to the RT-PCR reads. The sample lists about a million distinct CDR3 sequences; about a sixth were seen once. The CDR3 is made up of 15 amino acids. Germline-derived CDR1 and CDR2 are SGHVS and FNYEAQ. The junction had 6 bases not matched to a gene; V was cut back by 2 bases and J by 3 bases. The sequence was obtained from a human donor who was either an allogeneic HSCT recipient or a stem cell or donor lymphocyte infusion donor (not recorded which). It is not recorded whose cells these are; they may come from a transplant donor. The rearrangement joins TRBV7-6 to TRBJ1-1; 7 bases match TRBD1. The sequenced sample was blood, either unsorted or a sorted T cell fraction (not recorded which). This CDR3 is CASSLNRGWDTEAFF. The CDR3 bases are TGTGCCAGCAGCTTAAACAGGGGATGGGACACTGAAGCTTTCTTT.